The present TCR beta chain was sequenced within a study of ipilimumab plus nivolumab after autologous stem cell transplantation. V trimming: 0 bases; J trimming: 2 bases; junction bases outside the gene matches: 7. The CDR3 has 16 residues. Germline assignment: CDR1 MNHEY and CDR2 SVGAGI. This clone came up once. Profiled with immunoSEQ multiplex PCR; TCRdb holds only in-frame clones, not every one. The table shows about 40,000 clones, with roughly 92% occurring only once. Starting 14 to 28 days after autologous transplant, ipilimumab 1 mg/kg was given. Dosing: nivolumab 3 mg/kg IV, weeks 1, 4, 7, 10, then every two weeks to week 26.

V is TRBV6-5 and J is TRBJ2-7; 7 nucleotides agree with TRBD2. The sample consisted of PBMCs, taken in a trial of ipilimumab plus nivolumab as post-transplant consolidation. The TCR was taken from a male donor with multiple myeloma. In nucleotides, the CDR3 is TGTGCCAGCAGTTACTCCAGCAAGCGGGATCCCTACGAGCAGTACTTC. As protein: CASSYSSKRDPYEQYF.